This section outlines one TCR beta chain sequence together with its context. Method: immunoSEQ multiplex PCR; TCRdb's copy keeps in-frame clones and lacks some. Of about 360,000 clones in the sample, more than 70% were seen once. This sample is drawn from a study of blood T cell repertoires in COVID-19. Study-wide background: Specimens from acute and convalescent COVID-19 originated in the United States, Italy and Spain. Sources were T cells, B-cell-depleted T cells, or PBMCs; the material itself was cDNA or gDNA.

The junction had 9 bases not matched to a gene; V was cut back by 4 bases and J by 4 bases. Germline lookup yields CDR1 KGHSH and CDR2 LQKENI. The CDR3 is 15 residues long. The sequenced material came from PBMCs or T cells enriched from blood (not recorded which). V gene TRBV18 combines with J gene TRBJ1-2; the match to TRBD1 covers 7 bases. The sequence was collected from a man aged 35-49 years in a cohort exposed to, infected with or recovered from COVID-19 (not recorded which). The CDR3: CASSQNRQGPYGYTF. CDR3 DNA: TGTGCCAGCTCACAGAACCGACAGGGACCCTATGGCTACACCTTC.